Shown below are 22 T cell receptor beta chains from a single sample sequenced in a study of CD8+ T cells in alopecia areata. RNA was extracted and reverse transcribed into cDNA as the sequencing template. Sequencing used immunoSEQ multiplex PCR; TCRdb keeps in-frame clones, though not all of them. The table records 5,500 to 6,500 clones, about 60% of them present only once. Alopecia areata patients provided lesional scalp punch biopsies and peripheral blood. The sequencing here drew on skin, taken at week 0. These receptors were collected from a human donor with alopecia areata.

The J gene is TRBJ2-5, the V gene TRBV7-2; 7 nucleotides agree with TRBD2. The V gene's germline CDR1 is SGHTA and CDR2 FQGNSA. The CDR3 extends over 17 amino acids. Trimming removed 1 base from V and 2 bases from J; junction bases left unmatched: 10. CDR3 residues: CASSLVSAAAGQETQYF. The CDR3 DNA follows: TGTGCCAGCAGCTTAGTATCGGCTGCAGCGGGGCAAGAGACCCAGTACTTC.

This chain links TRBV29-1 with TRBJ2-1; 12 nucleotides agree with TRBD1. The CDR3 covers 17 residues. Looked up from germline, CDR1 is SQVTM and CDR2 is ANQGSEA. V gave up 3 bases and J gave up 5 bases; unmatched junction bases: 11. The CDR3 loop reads CSVEIGTGGIGHNEQFF. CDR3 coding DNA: TGCAGCGTTGAGATAGGGACAGGGGGCATAGGACACAATGAGCAGTTCTTC.

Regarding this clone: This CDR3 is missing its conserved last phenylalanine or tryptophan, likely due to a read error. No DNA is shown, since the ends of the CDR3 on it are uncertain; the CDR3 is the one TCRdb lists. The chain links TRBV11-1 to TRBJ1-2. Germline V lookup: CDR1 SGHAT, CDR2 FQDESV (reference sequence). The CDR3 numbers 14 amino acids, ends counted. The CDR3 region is CASSVARKAGKTYG.

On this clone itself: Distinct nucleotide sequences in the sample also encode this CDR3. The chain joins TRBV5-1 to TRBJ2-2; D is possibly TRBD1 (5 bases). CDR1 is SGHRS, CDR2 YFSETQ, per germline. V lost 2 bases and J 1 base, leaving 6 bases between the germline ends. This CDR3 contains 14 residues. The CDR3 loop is CASSLGQNTGELFF. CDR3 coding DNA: TGCGCCAGCAGCTTAGGACAGAACACCGGGGAGCTGTTTTTT.

The CDR3 nucleotides read TGTGCCAGCACCCCCTTCACAGATACGCAGTATTTT. It translates to CASTPFTDTQYF. The chain has TRBV2 and TRBJ2-3, with D unclear. Germline V lookup: CDR1 SNHLY, CDR2 FYNNEI. V was cut by 7 bases and J by 2 bases, with 7 bases left in between. The CDR3 spans 12 residues.

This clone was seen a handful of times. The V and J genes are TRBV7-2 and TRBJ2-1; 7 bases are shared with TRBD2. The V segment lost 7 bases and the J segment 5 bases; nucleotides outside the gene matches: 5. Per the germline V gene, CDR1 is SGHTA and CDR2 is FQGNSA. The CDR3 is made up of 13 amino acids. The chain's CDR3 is CASTGTTNNEQFF. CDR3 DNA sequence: TGTGCCAGCACCGGGACTACTAACAATGAGCAGTTCTTC.

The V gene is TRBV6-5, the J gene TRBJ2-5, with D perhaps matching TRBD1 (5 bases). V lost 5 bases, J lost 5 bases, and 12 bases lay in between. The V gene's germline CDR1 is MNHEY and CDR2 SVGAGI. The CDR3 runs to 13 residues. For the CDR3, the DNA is TGTGCCAGCAGTGAAGTGGCAGGGGAGACCCAGTACTTC. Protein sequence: CASSEVAGETQYF.

In nucleotides, the CDR3 is TGTGCCAGCAGCCCTCGAATCGATCTTGAGGTTCGCGAGCAGTTCTTC. Its protein product is CASSPRIDLEVREQFF. The V call is TRBV7-9, the J call TRBJ2-1, with unresolved D. CDR1 and CDR2 (germline): SEHNR, FQNEAQ (reference sequence). The CDR3 has 16 residues. V was shortened by 5 bases and J by 10 bases, with 24 bases between the two germline ends.

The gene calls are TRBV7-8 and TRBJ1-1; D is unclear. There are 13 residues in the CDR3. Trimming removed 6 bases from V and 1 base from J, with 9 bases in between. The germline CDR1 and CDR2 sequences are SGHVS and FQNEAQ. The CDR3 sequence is CASSLTGNTEAFF. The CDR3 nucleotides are TGTGCCAGCAGTTTGACGGGGAACACTGAAGCTTTCTTT. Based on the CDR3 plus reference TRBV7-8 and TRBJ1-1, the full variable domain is GAGVSQSPRYKVAKRGQDVALRCDPISGHVSLFWYQQALGQGPEFLTYFQNEAQLDKSGLPSDRFFAERPEGSVSTLKIQRTQQEDSAVYLCASSLTGNTEAFFGQGTRLTVV.

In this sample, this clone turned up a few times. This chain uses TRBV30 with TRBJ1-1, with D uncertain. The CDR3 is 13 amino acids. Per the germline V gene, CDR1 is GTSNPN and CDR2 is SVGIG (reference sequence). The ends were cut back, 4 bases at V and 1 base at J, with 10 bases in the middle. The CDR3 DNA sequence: TGTGCCTGGAACCGGGCCTCGAACACTGAAGCTTTCTTT. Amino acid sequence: CAWNRASNTEAFF.

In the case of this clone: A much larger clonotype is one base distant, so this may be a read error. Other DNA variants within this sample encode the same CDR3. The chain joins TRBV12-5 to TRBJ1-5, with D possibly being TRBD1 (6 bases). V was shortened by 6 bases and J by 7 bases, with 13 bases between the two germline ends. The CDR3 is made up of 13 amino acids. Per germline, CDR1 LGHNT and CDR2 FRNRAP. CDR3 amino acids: CASGVAGGQPQHF. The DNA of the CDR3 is TGTGCTAGTGGGGTGGCTGGGGGCCAGCCCCAGCATTTT.

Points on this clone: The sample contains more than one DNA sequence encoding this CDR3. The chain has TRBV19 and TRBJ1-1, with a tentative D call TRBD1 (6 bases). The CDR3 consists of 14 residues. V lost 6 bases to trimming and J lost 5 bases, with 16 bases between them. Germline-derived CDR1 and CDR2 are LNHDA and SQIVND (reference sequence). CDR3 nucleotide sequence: TGTGCCAGTAGATTGACAGGTCAGGGGACTGAAGCTTTCTTT. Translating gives CASRLTGQGTEAFF.

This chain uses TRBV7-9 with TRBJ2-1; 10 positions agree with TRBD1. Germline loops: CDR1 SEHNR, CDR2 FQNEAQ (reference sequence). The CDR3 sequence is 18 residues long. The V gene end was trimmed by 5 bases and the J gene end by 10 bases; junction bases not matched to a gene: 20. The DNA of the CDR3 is TGTGCCAGCAGCCCCTCTGCCCCCGGACAGGGGGGGACGGGGGAGCAGTTCTTC. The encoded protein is CASSPSAPGQGGTGEQFF.

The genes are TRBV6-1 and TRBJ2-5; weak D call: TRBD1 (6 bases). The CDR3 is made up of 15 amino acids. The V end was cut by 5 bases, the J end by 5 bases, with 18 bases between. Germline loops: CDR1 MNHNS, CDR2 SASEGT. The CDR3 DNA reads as TGTGCCAGCAGTCCGGGACACTCCTGGCGGGAGACCCAGTACTTC. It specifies CASSPGHSWRETQYF.

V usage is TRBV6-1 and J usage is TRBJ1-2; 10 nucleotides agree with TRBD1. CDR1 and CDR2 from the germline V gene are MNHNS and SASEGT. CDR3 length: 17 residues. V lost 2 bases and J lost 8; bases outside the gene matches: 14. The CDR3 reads CASSEYGTGAHPFGYTF. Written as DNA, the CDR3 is TGTGCCAGCAGTGAATACGGGACAGGGGCACACCCTTTCGGCTACACCTTC.

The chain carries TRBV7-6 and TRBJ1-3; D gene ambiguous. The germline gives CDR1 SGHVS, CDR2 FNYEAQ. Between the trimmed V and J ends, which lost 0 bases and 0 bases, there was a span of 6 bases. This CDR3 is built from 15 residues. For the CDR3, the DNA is TGTGCCAGCAGCTTAGCGTCCCTCTCTGGAAACACCATATATTTT. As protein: CASSLASLSGNTIYF.

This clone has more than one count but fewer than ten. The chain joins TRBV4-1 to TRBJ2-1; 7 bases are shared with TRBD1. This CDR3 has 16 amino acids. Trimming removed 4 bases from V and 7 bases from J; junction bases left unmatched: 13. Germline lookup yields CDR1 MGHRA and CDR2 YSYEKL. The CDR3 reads CASSRTESRGRNEQFF. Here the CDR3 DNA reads TGCGCCAGCAGCCGCACTGAATCTAGGGGGCGAAATGAGCAGTTCTTC.

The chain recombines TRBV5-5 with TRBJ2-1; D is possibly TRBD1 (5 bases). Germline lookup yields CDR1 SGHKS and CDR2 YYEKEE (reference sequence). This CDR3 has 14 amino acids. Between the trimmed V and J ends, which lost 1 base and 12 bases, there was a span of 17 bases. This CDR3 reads CASSLRDRPHGQFF. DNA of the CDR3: TGTGCCAGCAGCTTGCGAGACAGACCACACGGGCAGTTCTTC.

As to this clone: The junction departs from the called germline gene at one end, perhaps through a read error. CDR3 bases: TGTGCCATCAGCTTAAAGAGTTTGGCTGAAGCTTTCTTT. This gives the protein CAISLKSLAEAFF. V and J are TRBV7-9 and TRBJ1-1; D ambiguous. Germline CDR1 and CDR2: SEHNR and FQNEAQ (reference sequence). This CDR3 spans 13 amino acids. The variable domain in full, completed from reference TRBV7-9 and TRBJ1-1, reads DTGVSQNPRHKITKRGQNVTFRCDPISEHNRLYWYRQTLGQGPEFLTYFQNEAQLEKSRLLSDRFSAERPKGSFSTLEIQRTEQGDSAMYLCAISLKSLAEAFFGQGTRLTVV.

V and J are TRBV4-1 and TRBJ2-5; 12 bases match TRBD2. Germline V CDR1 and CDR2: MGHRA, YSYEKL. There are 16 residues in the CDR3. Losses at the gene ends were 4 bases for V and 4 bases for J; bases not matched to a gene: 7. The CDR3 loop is CASSPVLGLAGETQYF. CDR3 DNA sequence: TGCGCCAGCAGCCCCGTATTGGGACTAGCGGGAGAGACCCAGTACTTC.

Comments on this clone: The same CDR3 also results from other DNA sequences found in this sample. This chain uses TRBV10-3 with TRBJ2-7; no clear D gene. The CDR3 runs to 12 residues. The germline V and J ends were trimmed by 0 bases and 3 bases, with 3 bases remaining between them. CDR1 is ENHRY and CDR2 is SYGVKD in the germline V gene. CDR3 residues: CAISESDYEQYF. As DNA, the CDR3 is TGTGCCATCAGTGAGTCCGACTACGAGCAGTACTTC.

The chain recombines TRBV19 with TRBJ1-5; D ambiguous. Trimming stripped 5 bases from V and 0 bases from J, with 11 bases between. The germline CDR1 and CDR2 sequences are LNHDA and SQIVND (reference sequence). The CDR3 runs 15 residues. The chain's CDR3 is CASSSALGSNQPQHF. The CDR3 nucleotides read TGTGCCAGTAGTTCAGCCCTTGGTAGCAATCAGCCCCAGCATTTT.